A selection of T cell receptor beta chains follows, all from one sample in a study of a mutant IDH1 vaccine in newly diagnosed glioma. The antigens these receptors bind are not known. The data were produced by immunoSEQ multiplex PCR, yet TCRdb's version contains in-frame clones alone and is incomplete. The data hold approximately 12,000 clones, with about four fifths observed a single time. The input for sequencing was PBMCs, taken from a glioma patient whose treatment included an IDH1 peptide vaccine. These receptors were obtained from a man aged 30-40 years with glioma. Both conserved end residues are part of each CDR3. Each record gives: clone size, J gene, V gene, D gene, CDR3 protein, CDR3 DNA. The D gene is left open where the match is weak. Clone size is shown for a subset of rows, as once, few, many or a class of expanded clone.

few | TRBJ1-2 | TRBV7-9 | . | CASSAGSYTF | TGTGCCAGCAGCGCGGGCAGCTACACCTTC
once | TRBJ1-1 | TRBV12-5 | TRBD1 | CASGFPLVWTGDTEAFF | TGTGCTAGTGGTTTCCCCCTGGTATGGACAGGCGACACTGAAGCTTTCTTT
. | TRBJ1-2 | TRBV2 | . | CASILSRQGKDYTF | TGTGCCAGCATCTTATCGAGGCAGGGCAAAGACTACACCTTC
. | TRBJ2-7 | TRBV27 | TRBD1 | CASSLRTGAFGSYEQYF | TGTGCCAGCAGCCTTAGGACAGGGGCGTTTGGGTCCTACGAGCAGTACTTC
. | TRBJ1-1 | TRBV6-5 | . | CASSPSQGVPTEAFF | TGTGCCAGCAGTCCATCGCAGGGTGTTCCCACTGAAGCTTTCTTT
. | TRBJ2-2 | TRBV9 | . | CASSVEHSRYTGELFF | TGTGCCAGCAGCGTAGAGCACTCCCGGTACACCGGGGAGCTGTTTTTT
. | TRBJ1-4 | TRBV5-1 | TRBD1 | CASSRPGQGKEKLFF | TGCGCCAGCAGCCGACCGGGACAGGGTAAAGAAAAACTGTTTTTT
. | TRBJ1-2 | TRBV10-1 | . | CASSGNYGYTF | TGCGCCAGCAGTGGCAACTATGGCTACACCTTC
. | TRBJ1-3 | TRBV5-1 | . | CASSPAQHQNSGNTIYF | TGCGCCAGCAGCCCGGCCCAGCACCAGAACTCTGGAAACACCATATATTTT
few | TRBJ1-1 | TRBV29-1 | TRBD1 | CSASQGQASEAFF | TGCAGCGCATCGCAAGGACAGGCCAGTGAAGCTTTCTTT
. | TRBJ2-4 | TRBV5-4 | TRBD2 | CASSPSGGIAKNIQYF | TGTGCCAGCAGCCCAAGCGGGGGGATAGCCAAAAACATTCAGTACTTC
. | TRBJ2-5 | TRBV19 | TRBD2 | CASSIVGSGAQETQYF | TGTGCCAGTAGTATAGTCGGTAGCGGGGCTCAAGAGACCCAGTACTTC
. | TRBJ2-1 | TRBV5-5 | . | CASSPLGGSYNEQFF | TGTGCCAGCAGCCCACTAGGGGGCTCCTACAATGAGCAGTTCTTC
once | TRBJ2-2 | TRBV7-8 | . | CASSLILGRTGELFF | TGTGCCAGCAGCTTAATCCTGGGGCGCACCGGGGAGCTGTTTTTT
. | TRBJ2-5 | TRBV10-1 | . | CASSEVPGETQYF | TGCGCCAGCAGTGAGGTCCCGGGGGAGACCCAGTACTTC
. | TRBJ2-1 | TRBV19 | TRBD2 | CASSIIREAYNEQFF | TGTGCCAGTAGTATAATCCGGGAGGCATACAATGAGCAGTTCTTC
. | TRBJ2-5 | TRBV7-9 | . | CASSWAGEETQYF | TGTGCCAGCAGCTGGGCAGGGGAAGAGACCCAGTACTTC
. | TRBJ1-3 | TRBV2 | . | CASPRDSGNTIYF | TGTGCCAGTCCCCGAGACTCTGGAAACACCATATATTTT
once | TRBJ2-1 | TRBV21-1 | . | CASSNWLGDHEQFF | TGTGCCAGCAGCAATTGGCTAGGAGATCATGAGCAGTTCTTC
. | TRBJ1-5 | TRBV6-6 | . | CASTSGMNQPQHF | TGTGCCAGCACTAGCGGTATGAATCAGCCCCAGCATTTT
. | TRBJ1-1 | TRBV10-3 | . | CAISRVGTEAFF | TGTGCCATCAGCAGGGTGGGCACTGAAGCTTTCTTT